This T cell receptor beta chain comes out of a study of human T cells and chemical hapten exposure. Study at large: Chiefly women, the patients showed alopecia areata, totalis or universalis.

Time point: patch test 3, about 24 weeks after DPC sensitization. Treatment of the sample: therapeutic diphenylcyclopropenone sensitization with weekly scalp DPC. At least ten counts were recorded for this clonotype. As yet, its antigen is unknown. The V and J ends lost 4 bases and 2 bases respectively, with 19 bases between them. Germline V gene lookup returns CDR1 SQVTM and CDR2 ANQGSEA. The CDR3 extends over 16 amino acids. Study results and limitations: TCRs exceeding a frequency of 1 in 1000 stayed unchanged under DPC sensitization.

TCRdb called the RACE reads again in MiXCR, with one record for every CDR3 protein. Of some 110,000 distinct CDR3 sequences listed, about 11% are singletons. The sample consisted of whole blood, taken in connection with sensitization to the hapten diphenylcyclopropenone (DPC). The receptor comes from a woman aged 45-60 years with alopecia areata. Some clones in this sample may be carry-over from other donors' samples. This chain links TRBV29-1 with TRBJ2-3; D possibly corresponds to TRBD2 (5 bases). CDR3 loop: CSVGMKTGILTDTQYF. CDR3 bases: TGCAGCGTTGGGATGAAGACGGGAATACTCACAGATACGCAGTATTTT.